Listed below are T cell receptor beta chains from one sample, sequenced in a study of patients and donors after allogeneic stem cell transplantation. A single record per CDR3 protein comes from TCRdb applying MiXCR to the RT-PCR reads. This table has about 19,000 distinct CDR3 sequences, 4.5% to 6% appearing once. Specimen: blood, either unsorted or a sorted T cell fraction (not recorded which). The receptors stem from a human donor who was either an allogeneic HSCT recipient or a stem cell or donor lymphocyte infusion donor (not recorded which). It is not recorded whose cells these are; they may come from a transplant donor. The CDR3 runs from the conserved cysteine through the conserved F or W. Clone sizes are given selectively: once, few, many, or a class where the clone is expanded.

many	TRBV11-1	TRBJ2-5	CASSPPLAGRETQYF
few	TRBV7-9	TRBJ1-1	CASSPSPWAGTEAFF
many	TRBV7-9	TRBJ2-7	CASSSKGQGDIYEQYF
medium-sized	TRBV20-1	TRBJ2-5	CSARDRRGQETQYF
many	TRBV6-5	TRBJ1-1	CASSLGQMNTEAFF
many	TRBV7-9	TRBJ2-7	CASSLEFAVTYEQYF
-	TRBV5-1	TRBJ2-6	CASSRSGTGANVLTF
many	TRBV24-1	TRBJ2-1	CATSDYGTGSYNEQFF
few	TRBV6-4	TRBJ2-7	CASRDLAGGPHEQYF
many	TRBV6-5	TRBJ2-1	CASSYSVYRSSYNEQFF
large	TRBV12-3/TRBV12-4	TRBJ1-4	CASRSGDMTNEKLFF
many	TRBV24-1	TRBJ1-2	CATSDEHGYTF
many	TRBV20-1	TRBJ1-5	CSARAQVLNQPQHF
many	TRBV21-1	TRBJ2-5	CASSPRQGQETQYF
many	TRBV7-9	TRBJ1-6	CASTRASSYNSPLHF
many	TRBV5-4	TRBJ1-4	CASSSDRRNEKLFF
many	TRBV7-9	TRBJ2-1	CASSLGSGRGNEQFF
many	TRBV20-1	TRBJ2-2	CSARDRSAITGELFF
many	TRBV9	TRBJ1-5	CASSDGTRNQPQHF
many	TRBV5-4	TRBJ2-1	CASSGNRDEQFF
medium-sized	TRBV12-3/TRBV12-4	TRBJ2-3	CASGGFTDTQYF
-	TRBV15	TRBJ1-5	CATSRVFGQPQHF
-	TRBV27	TRBJ1-5	CASRLQGARRGQPQHF
many	TRBV7-9	TRBJ1-4	CASSLWTGGDEKLFF
many	TRBV5-8	TRBJ1-4	CASSRDGPNEKLFF
many	TRBV5-1	TRBJ1-5	CASSRGGQSNQPQHF
many	TRBV20-1	TRBJ2-5	CSARDFGRGEAGGGETQYF
many	TRBV7-9	TRBJ1-1	CASSEGTGALNTEAFF
many	TRBV27	TRBJ1-6	CASSPEGQGANPNSPLHF
many	TRBV9	TRBJ2-3	CASSVAGRTDTQYF
many	TRBV6-1	TRBJ1-2	CASSEAWTGNGYGYTF
many	TRBV7-9	TRBJ2-7	CASSLDAGVIYEQYF
many	TRBV2	TRBJ2-3	CASNLEWDTQYF
few	TRBV12-3/TRBV12-4	TRBJ1-2	CASSLGFLGGYTF
-	TRBV19	TRBJ2-1	CASSDGRRAYNEQFF
few	TRBV21-1	TRBJ2-3	CASSKAGQGSTDTQYF
many	TRBV28	TRBJ2-7	CASSPPPLGGTKDEQYF
many	TRBV5-1	TRBJ2-7	CASSLWPSGYEQYF
-	TRBV5-1	TRBJ2-7	CASSLPTGTLSYEQYF
few	TRBV13	TRBJ2-5	CASSSRDSGGETQYF
few	TRBV18	TRBJ2-5	CASSPIGIETQYF
many	TRBV2	TRBJ2-3	CASSPGLEGDTQYF
many	TRBV7-9	TRBJ2-6	CASSPFSGVGANVLTF
few	TRBV11-1	TRBJ2-1	CASSLARGGPTTTRIGFF
many	TRBV7-9	TRBJ2-5	CASSPGDTIRETQYF
medium-sized	TRBV20-1	TRBJ1-5	CSARRRGFGNQPQHF
many	TRBV5-4	TRBJ2-3	CASSWATDTQYF
-	TRBV7-9	TRBJ1-5	CASSLQWWPQHF
-	TRBV7-9	TRBJ2-7	CASSPRGFSGSYEQYF
few	TRBV6-1	TRBJ2-3	CASSEWGASTDTQYF